This T cell receptor (beta chain) was sequenced in a study of blood T cell repertoires in COVID-19. Looking at the study overall: Material from acute and convalescent COVID-19 was sourced from the United States, Italy and Spain. T cells, B-cell-depleted T cells, or PBMCs supplied cDNA or gDNA.

As originally analysed: It was from reference gene primer amplification that nucleated cell counts were estimated. The table came from immunoSEQ multiplex PCR; TCRdb's copy has only in-frame clones and leaves some out. V, J and clone size reflect that table, while D and trimming were determined from the DNA. This table holds more than 90,000 clones, roughly 80% found once. Germline-derived CDR1 and CDR2 are LGHNA and YNFKEQ. This CDR3 spans 16 amino acids. V gave up 0 bases and J gave up 0 bases, with 9 bases separating them. The receptor was derived from a human donor in a cohort sampled during active COVID-19. The sample comprised peripheral blood. The chain uses TRBV4-2 and TRBJ1-3; D remains ambiguous. CDR3 region: CASSQDRASSGNTIYF. The CDR3 region has the DNA TGTGCCAGCAGCCAAGACCGTGCCAGCTCTGGAAACACCATATATTTT.